This T cell receptor beta chain was retrieved from a study of beta chain features in type 1 diabetes. In the case of this clone: Its antigen is undetermined.

The CDR3 is 14 residues long. Trimming removed 6 bases at V and 5 bases at J, with 17 bases between. Germline V CDR1 and CDR2: SQVTM, ANQGSEA. Expressed TCRB transcripts were sequenced because the isolated RNA had all been reverse transcribed beforehand. Sequenced naive, central memory and regulatory T cell samples produced an average of around 3.9 million reads. The protocol was immunoSEQ multiplex PCR, while the TCRdb copy is restricted to in-frame clones and leaves out a portion. The sample lists more than 250,000 clones, 20% occurring once. Overall study results and limits: Shorter TCRB CDR3s, moderately but significantly so, marked every one of the four CD4+ subsets in Type 1 diabetes patients.

The sequenced sample consisted of naive CD4+ T cells from blood. This receptor was taken from a woman between 35 and 50 years old with type 1 diabetes. The V call is TRBV29-1, the J call TRBJ1-5; possibly TRBD1 for D (6 bases). The CDR3, as DNA: TGCAGCGTATCCCAGGGGACCCTAGATCAGCCCCAGCATTTT. Encoded protein: CSVSQGTLDQPQHF.